This T cell receptor beta chain was obtained from a study of PD-1 and CTLA-4 blockade in melanoma. Sequencing was performed with immunoSEQ multiplex PCR; in TCRdb, only in-frame clones are kept and a portion is missing. Of tens of thousands of clones in the sample, roughly 91% were seen once. The length of the CDR3 is 15 residues. Looked up from germline, CDR1 is LNHDA and CDR2 is SQIVND (reference sequence). The V and J ends lost 3 bases and 4 bases respectively, with 13 bases between them. This receptor was taken from a human donor with melanoma. The chain recombines TRBV19 with TRBJ2-1; TRBD2 is a possible D gene (6 bases). This specimen was CD8+ T cells from peripheral blood, taken before anti-PD-1 treatment. The CDR3 spells CASSMMDGGYNEQFF. CDR3 bases: TGTGCCAGTAGTATGATGGATGGGGGGTACAATGAGCAGTTCTTC.